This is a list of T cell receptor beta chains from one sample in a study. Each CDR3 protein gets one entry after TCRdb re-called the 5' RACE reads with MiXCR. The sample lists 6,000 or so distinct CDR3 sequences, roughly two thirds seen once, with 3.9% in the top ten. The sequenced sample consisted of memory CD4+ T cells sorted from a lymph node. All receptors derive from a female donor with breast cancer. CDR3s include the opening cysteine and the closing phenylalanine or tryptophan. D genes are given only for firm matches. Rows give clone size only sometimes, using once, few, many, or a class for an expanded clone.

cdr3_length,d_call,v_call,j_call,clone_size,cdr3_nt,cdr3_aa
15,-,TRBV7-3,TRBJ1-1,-,TGTGCCAGCAGCTTATTCAGGCCCCCGAACACTGAAGCTTTCTTT,CASSLFRPPNTEAFF
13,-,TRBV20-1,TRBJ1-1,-,TGCAGTGCTAGACGACAGGACAACACTGAAGCTTTCTTT,CSARRQDNTEAFF
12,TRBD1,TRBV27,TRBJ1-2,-,TGTGCCAGTAAGACACAGGGGGGTGGCTACACCTTC,CASKTQGGGYTF
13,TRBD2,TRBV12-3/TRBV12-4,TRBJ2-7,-,TGTGCCAGCAGAGCTAGCGGGGATTACGAGCAGTACTTC,CASRASGDYEQYF
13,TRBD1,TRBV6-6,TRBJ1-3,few,TGTGCCAGCAGGGACGACAGGGTTAACACCATATATTTT,CASRDDRVNTIYF
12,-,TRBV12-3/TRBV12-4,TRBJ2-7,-,TGTGCCAGCAGTTTAGACCTCTACGAGCAGTACTTC,CASSLDLYEQYF
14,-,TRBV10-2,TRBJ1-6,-,TGCGCCAGCAGTACCGGGCCCGGGGGCTCACCCCTCCACTTT,CASSTGPGGSPLHF
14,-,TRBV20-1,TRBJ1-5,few,TGCAGTGCTTCAGACATTTCCAACGACCAGCCCCAGCATTTT,CSASDISNDQPQHF
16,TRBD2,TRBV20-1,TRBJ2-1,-,TGCAGTGCTCAAACTAGCGGGGGGGCTCAGTACAATGAGCAGTTCTTC,CSAQTSGGAQYNEQFF
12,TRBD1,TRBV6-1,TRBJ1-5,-,TGTGCCAGCAGTGGACAGGGTCAGCCCCAGCATTTT,CASSGQGQPQHF
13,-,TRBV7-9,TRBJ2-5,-,TGTGCCAGCAGCTTAGGCGGCACAGAGACCCAGTACTTC,CASSLGGTETQYF
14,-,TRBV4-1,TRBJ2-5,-,TGCGCCAGCAGCCAAGATGCGGGTAGCAAGACCCAGTACTTC,CASSQDAGSKTQYF
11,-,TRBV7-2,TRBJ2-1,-,TGTGCCAGCAGCTTAATTCTTGAGCAGTTCTTC,CASSLILEQFF
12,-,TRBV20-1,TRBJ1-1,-,TGCAGTGCTAGAGTACAGAACACTGAAGCTTTCTTT,CSARVQNTEAFF
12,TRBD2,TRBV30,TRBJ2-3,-,TGTGCCTGGTACCTAGCGGGAGATACGCAGTATTTT,CAWYLAGDTQYF
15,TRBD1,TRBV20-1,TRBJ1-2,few,TGCAGTGCTAGAGCGGGACAGGGATTGAGAGGTGGCTACACCTTC,CSARAGQGLRGGYTF
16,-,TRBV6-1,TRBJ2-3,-,TGTGCCAGCAGCCGGGGCGCGGATCGCGTCACAGATACGCAGTATTTT,CASSRGADRVTDTQYF
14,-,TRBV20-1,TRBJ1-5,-,TGCAGTGCTAGAGAGTTGATGGGGGGTCAGCCCCAGCATTTT,CSARELMGGQPQHF